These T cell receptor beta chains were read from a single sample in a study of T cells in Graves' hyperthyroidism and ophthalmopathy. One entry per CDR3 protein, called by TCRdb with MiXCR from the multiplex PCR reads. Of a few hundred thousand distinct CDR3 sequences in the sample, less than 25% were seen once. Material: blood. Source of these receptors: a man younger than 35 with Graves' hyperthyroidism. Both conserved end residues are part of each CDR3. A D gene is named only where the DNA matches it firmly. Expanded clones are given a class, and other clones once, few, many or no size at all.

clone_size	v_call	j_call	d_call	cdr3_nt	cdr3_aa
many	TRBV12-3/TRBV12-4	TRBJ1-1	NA	TGTGCCAGCCGGGCAGGGCAAGGGGCCACTGAAGCTTTCTTT	CASRAGQGATEAFF
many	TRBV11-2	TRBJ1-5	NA	TGTGCCAGCAGCCCGGGACACGATAGCAATCAGCCCCAGCATTTT	CASSPGHDSNQPQHF
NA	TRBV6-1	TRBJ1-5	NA	TGTGCCAGCAGTGAGCATGGAGCCAATCAGCCCCAGCATTTT	CASSEHGANQPQHF
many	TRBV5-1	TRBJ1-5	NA	TGCGCCAGCAGCGAGAGGGGGGACGACCAGCCCCAGCATTTT	CASSERGDDQPQHF
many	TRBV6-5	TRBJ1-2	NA	TGTGCCAGCAGTTACTCTGGGTCAGGTCTTGGCTACACCTTC	CASSYSGSGLGYTF
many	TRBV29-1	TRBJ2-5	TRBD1	TGCAGCGTTGAAGCCCCAAGGACAGGGGCCCCCCAAGAGACCCAGTACTTC	CSVEAPRTGAPQETQYF
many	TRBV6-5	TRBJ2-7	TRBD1	TGTGCCAGCAGTTACTCGCAGGGGGCGGACGAGCAGTACTTC	CASSYSQGADEQYF
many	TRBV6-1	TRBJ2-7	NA	TGTGCCAGCAGTGAATCTCTGGACAGACCATCCTACGAGCAGTACTTC	CASSESLDRPSYEQYF
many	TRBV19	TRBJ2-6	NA	TGTGCCAGTAGTCTCACGGGGGTGAGCTCTGGGGCCAACGTCCTGACTTTC	CASSLTGVSSGANVLTF
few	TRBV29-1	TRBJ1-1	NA	TGCAGCGTCCGTTGGGGGGGGAACACTGAAGCTTTCTTT	CSVRWGGNTEAFF
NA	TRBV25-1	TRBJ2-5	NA	TGTGCCAGCAGTACCCGGACAAGCGGAGAGACCCAGTACTTC	CASSTRTSGETQYF
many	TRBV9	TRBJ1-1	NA	TGTGCCAGCAGCGTAGATGCGGCGAACACTGAAGCTTTCTTT	CASSVDAANTEAFF
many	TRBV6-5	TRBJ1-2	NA	TGTGCCAGCTACGGGACGGGGCATGGCTACACCTTC	CASYGTGHGYTF
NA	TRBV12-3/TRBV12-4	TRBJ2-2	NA	TGTGCCAGCACCCAGAAACTGCAGGGGAACACCGGGGAGCTGTTTTTT	CASTQKLQGNTGELFF
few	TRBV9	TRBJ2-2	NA	TGTGCCAGCAGCGTAGTTCCCGGACGGGACACCGGGGAGCTGTTTTTT	CASSVVPGRDTGELFF
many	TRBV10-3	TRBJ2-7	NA	TGTGCCATCGGATCCCGGGACACCTACTCCTACGAGCAGTACTTC	CAIGSRDTYSYEQYF
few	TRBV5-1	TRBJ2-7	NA	TGCGCCAGCAGCCAGGAAGTGGGGAAACGACCCTACGAGCAGTACTTC	CASSQEVGKRPYEQYF
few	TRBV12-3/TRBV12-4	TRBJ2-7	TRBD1	TGTGCCAGCAGTCTCCGGGACAGGGGTACCTACGAGCAGTACTTC	CASSLRDRGTYEQYF
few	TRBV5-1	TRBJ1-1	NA	TGCGCCAGCAGCTTAAGGGCCGGGGGTGGAGAAGTGGACACTGAAGCTTTCTTT	CASSLRAGGGEVDTEAFF
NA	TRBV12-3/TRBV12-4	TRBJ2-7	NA	TGTGCCAGCAGTTTTCGACGGGGGGCGAATAACGAGCAGTACTTC	CASSFRRGANNEQYF
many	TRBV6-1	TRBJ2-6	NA	TGTGCCAGCAGTGAGAGGGATTCTGGGGCCAACGTCCTGACTTTC	CASSERDSGANVLTF
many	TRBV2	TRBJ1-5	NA	TGTGCCAGCAGTGCGGACAGAAGCGGTTATAGCAATCAGCCCCAGCATTTT	CASSADRSGYSNQPQHF
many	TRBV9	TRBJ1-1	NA	TGTGCCAGCAGCGTAGATGGGTCTCACACTGAAGCTTTCTTT	CASSVDGSHTEAFF
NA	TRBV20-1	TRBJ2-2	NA	TGCAGTGCTAGAGACAGGACCGGGGAGCTGTTTTTT	CSARDRTGELFF
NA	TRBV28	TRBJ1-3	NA	TGTGCCAGCAGGATAAGCTCTGGAAACACCATATATTTT	CASRISSGNTIYF
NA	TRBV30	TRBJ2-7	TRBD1	TGTGCCTGGAGTAACGGACAGGGGACCCACGAGCAGTACTTC	CAWSNGQGTHEQYF
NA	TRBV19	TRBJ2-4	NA	TGTGCCAGTAGTATAGGGGGGGTCTTCAAAAACGTTCAGTACTTC	CASSIGGVFKNVQYF
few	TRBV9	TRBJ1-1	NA	TGTGCCAGCAGCCTGAACTGGGGGACTGAAGCTTTCTTT	CASSLNWGTEAFF
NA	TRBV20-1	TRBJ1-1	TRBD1	TGCAGTGCTTGGACAGGGGGAGTGAACACTGAAGCTTTCTTT	CSAWTGGVNTEAFF
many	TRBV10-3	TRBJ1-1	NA	TGTGCCATCGGACGGACGGAGAACACTGAAGCTTTCTTT	CAIGRTENTEAFF
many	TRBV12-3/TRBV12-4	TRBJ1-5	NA	TGTGCCAGCAGCTTAGGCCCGAGCAATCAGCCCCAGCATTTT	CASSLGPSNQPQHF
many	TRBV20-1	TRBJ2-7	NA	TGCAGTGCTTTGGGCGGTAGCTCCTACGAGCAGTACTTC	CSALGGSSYEQYF
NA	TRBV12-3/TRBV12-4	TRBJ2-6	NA	TGTGCCAGCAGTTTAGCTAGCCAAACTTCCTCTGGGGCCAACGTCCTGACTTTC	CASSLASQTSSGANVLTF
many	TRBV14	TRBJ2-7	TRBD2	TGTGCCAGCAGCCAAGTGCGGGGGGCCGAGCAGTACTTC	CASSQVRGAEQYF
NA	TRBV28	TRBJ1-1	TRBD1	TGTGCCAGCAGTCCCGACCCCCGGACAGGGTGGGGCGCTGAAGCTTTCTTT	CASSPDPRTGWGAEAFF
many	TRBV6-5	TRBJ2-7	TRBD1	TGTGCCAGCACAGGGGGCCTGAACGAGCAGTACTTC	CASTGGLNEQYF
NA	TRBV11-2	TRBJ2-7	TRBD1	TGTGCCAGCAGCTTATTGACAGGGGGGCCTCCTTTATACGAGCAGTACTTC	CASSLLTGGPPLYEQYF
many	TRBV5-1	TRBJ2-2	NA	TGCGCCAGCAGCCCCAAGGACAGCTTTGCGAACACCGGGGAGCTGTTTTTT	CASSPKDSFANTGELFF
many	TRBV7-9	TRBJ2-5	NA	TGTGCCAGCAGCTTAGAGTCTGTCAGGGAGACCCAGTACTTC	CASSLESVRETQYF
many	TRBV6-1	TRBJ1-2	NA	TGTGCCAGCAGTAGCAGGGGACGTGGCTACACCTTC	CASSSRGRGYTF
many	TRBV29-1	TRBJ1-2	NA	TGCAGCGTGGCCAGGGGCGACTATGGCTACACCTTC	CSVARGDYGYTF
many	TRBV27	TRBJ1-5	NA	TGTGCCAGCAGTTTCAGGGGTGGGAGCCAGCCCCAGCATTTT	CASSFRGGSQPQHF
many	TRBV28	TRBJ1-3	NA	TGTGCCAGCAGAGTAGGCTCTGGAAACACCATATATTTT	CASRVGSGNTIYF
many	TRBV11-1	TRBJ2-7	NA	TGTGCCAGCAGCTTAGGGCATCCCTACGAGCAGTACTTC	CASSLGHPYEQYF
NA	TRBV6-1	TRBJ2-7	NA	TGTGCCAGCAGGGCGGGACAGCGAAGGAACGAGCAGTACTTC	CASRAGQRRNEQYF
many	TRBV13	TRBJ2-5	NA	TGTGCCAGCAGCCGAGGGGAACTGCACCAAGAGACCCAGTACTTC	CASSRGELHQETQYF
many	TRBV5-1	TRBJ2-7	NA	TGCGCCAGCAGCAGGGAGACTCCCTACGAGCAGTACTTC	CASSRETPYEQYF
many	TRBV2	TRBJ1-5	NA	TGTGCCAGCAGCCGACAGAATCGGCCCCAGCATTTT	CASSRQNRPQHF
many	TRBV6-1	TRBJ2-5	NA	TGTGCCAGCAGCTGGGGGGGGGCGGCAGAGACCCAGTACTTC	CASSWGGAAETQYF
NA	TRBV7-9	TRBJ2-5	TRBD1	TGTGCCAGCAGGGGGACAGGGCTCTCGACCCAGTACTTC	CASRGTGLSTQYF
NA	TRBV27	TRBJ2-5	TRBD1	TGTGCCAGCAGTTTCCAGGGGGCGTTGGGAGAGACCCAGTACTTC	CASSFQGALGETQYF
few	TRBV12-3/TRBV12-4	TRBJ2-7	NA	TGTGCCAGCAGTCATTCGGACGGCTACGAGCAGTACTTC	CASSHSDGYEQYF
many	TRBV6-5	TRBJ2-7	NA	TGTGCCAGCAGTTACGCTATCAGCTCCTACGAGCAGTACTTC	CASSYAISSYEQYF
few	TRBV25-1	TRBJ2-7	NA	TGTGCCAGCAGTGAAACAGGGACGGGATACGAGCAGTACTTC	CASSETGTGYEQYF
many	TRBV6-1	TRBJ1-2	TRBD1	TGTGCCAGCAGTGAAGCCCCTCCCGGGACAGGGGACATCTATGGCTACACCTTC	CASSEAPPGTGDIYGYTF
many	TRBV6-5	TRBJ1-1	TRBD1	TGTGCCAGCAGTTACTCGAGGTCAGGGGGCGTTTTCGTAGCTTTCTTT	CASSYSRSGGVFVAFF
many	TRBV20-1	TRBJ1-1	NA	TGCAGTGCTAGAGATGATGGGGGAGAAGCTTTCTTT	CSARDDGGEAFF
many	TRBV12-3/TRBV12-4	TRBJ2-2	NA	TGTGCTGTAGGGGTCGTGACAGAGAACACCGGGGAGCTGTTTTTT	CAVGVVTENTGELFF
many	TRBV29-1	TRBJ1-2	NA	TGCAGCGTTGAAGATCCAGGAGGTTATGGCTACACCTTC	CSVEDPGGYGYTF
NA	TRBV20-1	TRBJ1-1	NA	TGCTGTGCCCCGAAGAACACTGAAGCTTTCTTT	CCAPKNTEAFF